The rows below give T cell receptor beta chains drawn from one sample of a study of control samples from healthy donors and cancer patients. Sequenced by immunoSEQ multiplex PCR; TCRdb stores in-frame clones only, minus some. The sample has over 150,000 clones, 75% to 95% seen once. Sequencing input: blood. These receptors came from a middle-aged woman in good health. Both conserved end residues are part of each CDR3. A D gene is named only where the DNA matches it firmly. Clone size is shown for a subset of rows, as once, few, many or a class of expanded clone.

TRBD1	TRBV11-3	TRBJ1-3	.	CASSPGPGGDSGGSGNTIYF	TGTGCCAGCAGCCCAGGGCCAGGGGGCGATTCTGGAGGCTCTGGAAACACCATATATTTT
.	TRBV5-5	TRBJ2-2	.	CASSLSAQRGGELFF	TGTGCCAGCAGCTTATCAGCCCAGAGGGGGGGGGAGCTGTTTTTT
TRBD1	TRBV28	TRBJ1-2	.	CASSLGQGWSYTF	TGTGCCAGCAGTTTAGGACAGGGTTGGAGCTACACCTTC
.	TRBV4-2	TRBJ2-2	.	CASSGGAAWTGELFF	TGTGCCAGCAGCGGGGGGGCCGCGTGGACCGGGGAGCTGTTTTTT
TRBD2	TRBV7-3	TRBJ2-5	.	CASSSSGQETQYF	TGTGCCAGCAGCTCTAGCGGCCAAGAGACCCAGTACTTC
.	TRBV6-5	TRBJ2-1	.	CASVSGWEQFF	TGTGCCAGCGTTTCTGGGTGGGAGCAGTTCTTC
.	TRBV4-2	TRBJ1-1	once	CASSQGTGPYSNMDTEAFF	TGTGCCAGCAGCCAAGGTACAGGTCCCTACTCCAATATGGACACTGAAGCTTTCTTT
TRBD1	TRBV27	TRBJ1-2	.	CASSPGQGRNGYTF	TGTGCCAGCAGTCCCGGACAGGGAAGAAATGGCTACACCTTC
.	TRBV15	TRBJ1-5	.	CATSRGEGFNQPQHF	TGTGCCACCAGCAGAGGAGAGGGATTCAATCAGCCCCAGCATTTT
TRBD1	TRBV11-2	TRBJ1-6	.	CASSFWTGGGNNSPLHF	TGTGCCAGCAGCTTTTGGACAGGGGGGGGTAATAATTCACCCCTCCACTTT
TRBD1	TRBV6-4	TRBJ1-5	.	CASIAAGTGDQPQHF	TGTGCCAGCATCGCCGCCGGGACAGGGGACCAGCCCCAGCATTTT
.	TRBV27	TRBJ2-7	.	CASGPQSSYEQYF	TGTGCCAGCGGGCCCCAAAGCTCCTACGAGCAGTACTTC
TRBD1	TRBV7-9	TRBJ1-4	.	CASSQTGVNEKLFF	TGTGCCAGCAGCCAGACAGGGGTTAACGAAAAACTGTTTTTT
.	TRBV19	TRBJ1-5	.	CASSILTPRHF	TGTGCCAGTAGTATCCTGACCCCCAGGCATTTT
TRBD2	TRBV7-2	TRBJ2-7	.	CASSRGAGSPYEQYF	TGTGCCAGCAGCCGCGGAGCGGGGAGTCCCTACGAGCAGTACTTC
TRBD2	TRBV5-1	TRBJ2-7	.	CASSSQPGLAGLSSYEQYF	TGCGCCAGCAGCTCTCAACCGGGACTAGCGGGGTTAAGCTCCTACGAGCAGTACTTC
TRBD1	TRBV10-1	TRBJ2-2	.	CASSGQGAGELFF	TGCGCCAGCAGTGGGCAGGGGGCCGGGGAGCTGTTTTTT
.	TRBV5-1	TRBJ2-6	.	CASSFADFSGANVLTF	TGCGCCAGCAGCTTCGCCGACTTCTCTGGGGCCAACGTCCTGACTTTC
.	TRBV9	TRBJ2-1	.	CASSVEVTASSYNEQFF	TGTGCCAGCAGCGTAGAGGTAACAGCAAGCTCCTACAATGAGCAGTTCTTC
TRBD2	TRBV2	TRBJ2-3	.	CASRPGTSGYTDTQYF	TGTGCCAGCAGGCCCGGGACTAGCGGTTACACAGATACGCAGTATTTT
.	TRBV10-3	TRBJ1-2	.	CAISEVLHPNYGYTF	TGTGCCATCAGTGAAGTATTACACCCGAACTATGGCTACACCTTC
TRBD2	TRBV4-1	TRBJ2-5	.	CASSSAARTSGETQYF	TGCGCCAGCAGCTCAGCCGCGAGGACTAGCGGGGAGACCCAGTACTTC
.	TRBV7-6	TRBJ2-5	.	CASSPRSGSQYF	TGTGCCAGCAGCCCCCGGTCAGGATCCCAGTACTTC
.	TRBV6-1	TRBJ1-6	.	CASSGISGETNSPLHF	TGTGCCAGCAGTGGAATCTCAGGGGAAACGAATTCACCCCTCCACTTT
.	TRBV7-9	TRBJ1-1	once	CASSLFPVSAREQNTEAFF	TGTGCCAGCAGCTTATTTCCAGTTTCCGCCCGGGAGCAGAACACTGAAGCTTTCTTT
.	TRBV4-1	TRBJ1-1	.	CASSPPGNTEAFF	TGCGCCAGCAGCCCCCCAGGAAACACTGAAGCTTTCTTT
.	TRBV2	TRBJ2-1	.	CASSARVSYNEQFF	TGTGCCAGCAGTGCTCGTGTTTCCTACAATGAGCAGTTCTTC
.	TRBV3-1/TRBV3-2	TRBJ1-2	.	CASSPIRDRNLGGYTF	TGTGCCAGCAGCCCAATTCGTGACAGGAACCTCGGGGGCTACACCTTC